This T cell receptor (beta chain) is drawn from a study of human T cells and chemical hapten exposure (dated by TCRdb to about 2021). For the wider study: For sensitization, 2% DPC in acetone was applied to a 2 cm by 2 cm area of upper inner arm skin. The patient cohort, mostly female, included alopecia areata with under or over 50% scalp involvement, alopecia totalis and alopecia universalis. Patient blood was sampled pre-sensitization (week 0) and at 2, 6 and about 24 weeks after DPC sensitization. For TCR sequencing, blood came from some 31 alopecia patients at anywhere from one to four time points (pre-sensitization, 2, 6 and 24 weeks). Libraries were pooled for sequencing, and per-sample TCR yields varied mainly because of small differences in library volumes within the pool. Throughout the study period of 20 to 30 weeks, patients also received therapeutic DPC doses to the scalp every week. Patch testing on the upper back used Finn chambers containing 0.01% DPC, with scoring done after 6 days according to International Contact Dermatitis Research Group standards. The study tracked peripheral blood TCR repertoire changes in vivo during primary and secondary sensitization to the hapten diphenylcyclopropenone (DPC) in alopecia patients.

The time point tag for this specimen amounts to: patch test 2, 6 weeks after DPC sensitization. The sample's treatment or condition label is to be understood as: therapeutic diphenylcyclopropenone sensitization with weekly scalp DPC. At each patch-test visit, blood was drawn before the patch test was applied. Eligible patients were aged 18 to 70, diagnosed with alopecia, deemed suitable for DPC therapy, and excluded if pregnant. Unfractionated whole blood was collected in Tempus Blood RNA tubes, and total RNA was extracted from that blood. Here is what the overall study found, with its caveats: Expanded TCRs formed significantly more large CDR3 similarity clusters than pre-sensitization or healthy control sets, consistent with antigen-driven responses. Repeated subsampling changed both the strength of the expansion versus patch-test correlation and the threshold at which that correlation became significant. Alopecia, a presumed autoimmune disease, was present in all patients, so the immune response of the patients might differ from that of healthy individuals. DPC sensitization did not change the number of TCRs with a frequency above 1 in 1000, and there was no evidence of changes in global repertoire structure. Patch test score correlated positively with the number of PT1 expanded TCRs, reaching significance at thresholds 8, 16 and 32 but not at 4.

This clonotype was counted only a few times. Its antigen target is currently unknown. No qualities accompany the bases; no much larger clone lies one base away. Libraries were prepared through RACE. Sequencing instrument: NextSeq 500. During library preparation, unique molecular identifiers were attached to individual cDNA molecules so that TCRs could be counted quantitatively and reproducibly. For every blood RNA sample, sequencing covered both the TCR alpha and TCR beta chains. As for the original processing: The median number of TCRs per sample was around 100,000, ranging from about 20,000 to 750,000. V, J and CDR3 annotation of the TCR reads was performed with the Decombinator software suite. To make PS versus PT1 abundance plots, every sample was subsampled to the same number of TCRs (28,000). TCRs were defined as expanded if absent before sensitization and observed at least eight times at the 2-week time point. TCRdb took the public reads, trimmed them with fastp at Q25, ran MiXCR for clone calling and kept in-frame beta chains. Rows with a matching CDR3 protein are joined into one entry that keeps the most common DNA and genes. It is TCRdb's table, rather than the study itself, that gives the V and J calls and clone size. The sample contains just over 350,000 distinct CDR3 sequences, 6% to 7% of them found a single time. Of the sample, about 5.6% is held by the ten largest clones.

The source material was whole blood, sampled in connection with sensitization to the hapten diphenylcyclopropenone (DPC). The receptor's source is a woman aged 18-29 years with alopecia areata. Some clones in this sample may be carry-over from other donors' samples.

The CDR3 protein: CASSLRLALGPGELFF. The DNA sequence reads TGTGCCAGCAGCCTGCGACTAGCGCTCGGACCGGGGGAGCTGTTTTTT. The chain was built from TRBV14 and TRBJ2-2; 8 bases in the middle match TRBD2. V is pruned by 4 bases and J by 8 bases, leaving 12 bases of the junction without a gene match. For CDR1 and CDR2, the germline V gene lists SGHDN and FVKESK. Its CDR3 holds 16 amino acids, cysteine through phenylalanine. Only the CDR3 DNA is retained, 48 bases long and in frame from the first base.